Reported below is one T cell receptor (beta chain). Its antigen is still unknown. Trimming took off 2 bases at V and 9 bases at J, with 11 bases between the two ends. The CDR3 is made up of 13 amino acids. The germline V gene encodes CDR1 SGHTA and CDR2 FQGNSA. The data belong to a study of cytomegalovirus exposure and HLA in healthy donors. The study's findings and limits: Across donors, presence/absence analyses took sequencing depth to be roughly uniform.

60 Vbeta and 13 Jbeta primers were used in PCR. Clones were read by immunoSEQ multiplex PCR, and TCRdb kept only the in-frame ones, dropping some. The sample carries 150,000 to 200,000 clones, about four fifths recorded once. This rearrangement joins TRBV7-2 to TRBJ1-5, with TRBD1 as a possible D gene (6 bases). Source material: PBMCs. This receptor was obtained from a woman aged 25 to 39 in good health and CMV-seronegative. Here the CDR3 reads CASSLKGQTPQHF. The DNA of the CDR3 is TGTGCCAGCAGCTTAAAAGGACAGACGCCCCAGCATTTT.